This T cell receptor (beta chain) was found in a study of blood T cell repertoires in COVID-19. In the study overall: The United States, Italy and Spain supplied acute and convalescent COVID-19 samples. PBMCs, B-cell-depleted T cells, or T cells were the source of the cDNA or gDNA that made up the material.

This CDR3 has 15 amino acids. Per the germline V gene, CDR1 is SGHKS and CDR2 is YYEKEE (reference sequence). Trimming stripped 0 bases from V and 4 bases from J, with 14 bases between. Per the original data handling: Estimated nucleated cell counts came from reference gene primer amplification. The repertoire was sequenced with immunoSEQ multiplex PCR; TCRdb's copy has only in-frame clones and lacks some. V, J and clone size are those of that table, while D and trimming were read from the DNA. The profile shows 250,000 to 400,000 clones, about 91% of them singletons. Patients of the Seattle cohort, enrolled during active infection, were followed longitudinally.

This chain links TRBV5-5 with TRBJ2-7; D might be TRBD1 (6 bases). This TCR derives from a woman aged 25 to 45 with COVID-19, enrolled during active disease. Material for sequencing was peripheral blood. Here the CDR3 reads CASSLGQGKGYEQYV. In DNA, the CDR3 is TGTGCCAGCAGCTTGGGGCAGGGGAAGGGTTACGAGCAGTACGTC.